One and the same sample provided the 7 T cell receptor beta chains below, sequenced in a study of blood T cell repertoires in COVID-19. Here immunoSEQ multiplex PCR was the method, and the copy in TCRdb shows in-frame clones only, minus some. The sample has a few hundred thousand clones, 60% to 85% seen once; the top ten hold approximately 7.2%. Sequenced: peripheral blood. The receptors were sampled from a woman in her 70s with acute or convalescent COVID-19.

This clone was seen once. The chain is built from TRBV4-2 and TRBJ2-1; 14 nucleotides align to TRBD2. Germline-derived CDR1 and CDR2 are LGHNA and YNFKEQ. This CDR3 spans 16 amino acids. The V and J ends lost 1 base and 7 bases, in that order; junction bases with no gene match: 3. CDR3 in amino acids: CASSQVGTSGGNEQFF. In DNA form, the CDR3 reads TGTGCCAGCAGCCAAGTCGGGACTAGCGGGGGAAATGAGCAGTTCTTC.

The V and J genes are TRBV6-1 and TRBJ1-4; no clear D gene. CDR1 and CDR2 from the germline V gene are MNHNS and SASEGT. CDR3 size: 14 residues. V lost 3 bases and J lost 8, with 13 bases in between. The CDR3 DNA sequence: TGTGCCAGCAGTGATTACGGGGTTGGGGAAAAACTGTTTTTT. Protein: CASSDYGVGEKLFF.

This chain links TRBV21-1 with TRBJ2-1; the table assigns TRBD2, which was not confirmed against the DNA. TRBV21-1 is reported as a pseudogene. The CDR3 contains 23 residues. The CDR3 DNA follows: TGTGCCAGCAGCAAAGTGTCGGGCTTCAAAGTGACTAGCGGGGGGACCAGGGAGGATGAGCAGTTCTTC. It yields the protein CASSKVSGFKVTSGGTREDEQFF.

The J gene is TRBJ1-2, the V gene TRBV5-1; TRBD1 agrees at 9 bases. The germline V gene has CDR1 SGHRS and CDR2 YFSETQ. CDR3 length equals 14 residues. J lost 2 bases, V lost 4 bases, and 3 bases had no gene match. For the CDR3, the DNA is TGCGCCAGCAGCCCCGGGACAGGGAACTATGGCTACACCTTC. Protein: CASSPGTGNYGYTF.

The genes are TRBV5-6 and TRBJ2-2; 9 bases map to TRBD1. The CDR3 is made up of 13 amino acids. V dropped 4 bases and J dropped 6; count of bases not matched to a gene: 1. Germline V CDR1 and CDR2: SGHDT, YYEEEE. CDR3 nucleotide sequence: TGTGCCAGCAGCCGGACAGGGGCCGGGGAGCTGTTTTTT. Encoded protein: CASSRTGAGELFF.

This clone was seen more than once but under ten times. The genes are TRBV30 and TRBJ2-6; D is unclear. The germline CDR1 and CDR2 sequences are GTSNPN and SVGIG (reference sequence). Deletions cut 2 bases from V and 3 bases from J, with 8 bases between. There are 14 residues in the CDR3. The CDR3 reads CAWSTPGGANVLTF. The DNA for the CDR3 is TGTGCCTGGAGTACTCCTGGTGGGGCCAACGTCCTGACTTTC. Supplemented by reference TRBV30 and TRBJ2-6, the full variable domain reads SQTIHQWPATLVQPVGSPLSLECTVEGTSNPNLYWYRQAAGRGLQLLFYSVGIGQISSEVPQNLSASRPQDRQFILSSKKLLLSDSGFYLCAWSTPGGANVLTFGAGSRLTVL.

The chain links TRBV7-2 to TRBJ2-5; TRBD2 aligns across 9 bases. Germline values: CDR1 SGHTA, CDR2 FQGNSA. Losses at the gene ends were 5 bases for V and 5 bases for J; bases not matched to a gene: 18. This CDR3 is 18 amino acids long. CDR3 amino acids: CASSLGRGGARSGETQYF. The CDR3 coding sequence is TGTGCCAGCAGCCTCGGGCGCGGGGGGGCCAGATCCGGGGAGACCCAGTACTTC.